The present entry profiles one T cell receptor beta chain with its context. Antigen specificity is unknown. This record belongs to a study of T cell responses to AZD1222 COVID-19 vaccine. V was clipped by 8 bases and J by 1 base; unmatched bases: 3. Germline V lookup: CDR1 SNHLY, CDR2 FYNNEI. The CDR3 is made up of 13 amino acids. TCRdb keeps only in-frame clones here, not all; method: immunoSEQ multiplex PCR. This table holds tens of thousands of clones, 90% found once. General study findings and limits: Targets within unmutated variant regions were reportedly found for nearly half of spike-specific TCRs.

Sample: peripheral blood, taken on day 0 of AZD1222 vaccination. This TCR derives from an adult in good health. This sequence joins TRBV2 and TRBJ1-1, with 8 positions matching TRBD1. The CDR3 sequence: CASAGTGNTEAFF. DNA for the CDR3: TGTGCCAGCGCCGGGACAGGGAACACTGAAGCTTTCTTT.